This entry lists 8 T cell receptor beta chains sequenced from one sample in a study of blood T cell repertoires in COVID-19. Clones were read by immunoSEQ multiplex PCR, and TCRdb kept only the in-frame ones, dropping some. The sample lists tens of thousands of clones; roughly 90% were seen once. The specimen sequenced was peripheral blood. These receptors were taken from an older woman with acute or convalescent COVID-19.

The chain uses TRBV6-5 and TRBJ2-2; 7 nucleotides line up with TRBD2. This CDR3 contains 14 residues. CDR1 and CDR2 (germline): MNHEY, SVGAGI. The junction had 9 bases not matched to a gene; V was cut back by 10 bases and J by 4 bases. The CDR3 bases are TGTGCCATCCGACCTAGCGGAGGCACCGGGGAGCTGTTTTTT. It yields the protein CAIRPSGGTGELFF.

V usage is TRBV7-8 and J usage is TRBJ2-1; TRBD2 agrees at 9 bases. The trim removed 2 bases at V and 3 bases at J, leaving 11 bases unmatched. CDR1 SGHVS and CDR2 FQNEAQ come from the germline V gene. This CDR3 region has 18 residues. This chain's CDR3 is CASSLWGGASGIYNEQFF. CDR3 DNA sequence: TGTGCCAGCAGCTTATGGGGGGGAGCTAGCGGGATCTACAATGAGCAGTTCTTC.

V is TRBV7-9 and J is TRBJ2-7; weak D call: TRBD2 (7 bases). The CDR3 is 15 residues long. The germline V and J ends were trimmed by 5 bases and 3 bases, with 17 bases remaining between them. CDR1 and CDR2 (germline): SEHNR, FQNEAQ (reference sequence). CDR3 protein: CASSQMGGHVYEQYV. The CDR3 DNA sequence: TGTGCCAGCAGCCAAATGGGGGGGCATGTCTACGAGCAGTACGTC.

The V and J genes are TRBV5-5 and TRBJ2-7; 7 positions match TRBD2. The CDR3 spans 16 residues. V shed 2 bases, J shed 3 bases, and the junction held 11 bases outside the gene matches. Looked up from germline, CDR1 is SGHKS and CDR2 is YYEKEE (reference sequence). The chain's CDR3 is CASSLTGTTTIYEQYV. The DNA of the CDR3 is TGTGCCAGCAGCTTAACCGGGACTACCACCATCTACGAGCAGTACGTC.

The chain couples TRBV20-1 to TRBJ1-1; D ambiguous. This CDR3 is built from 13 residues. Between the trimmed V and J ends, which lost 3 bases and 1 base, there was a span of 9 bases. Germline V CDR1 and CDR2: DFQATT, SNEGSKA (reference sequence). The CDR3 DNA is TGCAGTGCTAGTGCCCGGTCGAACACTGAAGCTTTCTTT. It codes for CSASARSNTEAFF.

V and J are TRBV7-2 and TRBJ2-1; the D gene is possibly TRBD2 (6 bases). V lost 5 bases and J lost 12, with 11 bases in between. The CDR3 has 11 residues. Germline V gives CDR1 SGHTA, CDR2 FQGNSA. CDR3 amino acids: CASSRDFGQFF. The CDR3 region has the DNA TGTGCCAGCAGCAGGGACTTTGGGCAGTTCTTC.

This clone was seen a few times. V usage is TRBV19 and J usage is TRBJ1-2, with D perhaps matching TRBD1 (6 bases). Germline lookup yields CDR1 LNHDA and CDR2 SQIVND (reference sequence). Trimming removed 5 bases at V and 5 bases at J, with 12 bases between. The length of the CDR3 is 13 residues. CDR3 residues: CASSEQGGYGYTF. The CDR3 DNA follows: TGTGCCAGTAGTGAACAGGGCGGATATGGCTACACCTTC.

CDR3 bases: TGTGCCAGCAGCTTGATGACAGGGGGCAAGAATGAAAACACCATATATTTT. Translating it yields CASSLMTGGKNENTIYF. This chain connects TRBV5-5 to TRBJ1-3; 10 bases align to TRBD1. The junction had 10 bases not matched to a gene; V was cut back by 1 base and J by 6 bases. Germline lookup yields CDR1 SGHKS and CDR2 YYEKEE (reference sequence). The CDR3 loop spans 17 amino acids.